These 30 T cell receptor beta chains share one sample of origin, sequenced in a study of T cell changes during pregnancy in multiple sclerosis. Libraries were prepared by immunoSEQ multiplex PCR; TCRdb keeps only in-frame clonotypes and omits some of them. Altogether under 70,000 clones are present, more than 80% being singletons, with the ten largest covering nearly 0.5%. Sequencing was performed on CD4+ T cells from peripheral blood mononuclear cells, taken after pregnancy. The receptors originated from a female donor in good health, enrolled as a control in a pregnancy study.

The CDR3 nucleotides read TGTGCCAGCAGTGAAGGGGTCGGGGGTCTCTACACCTTC. Amino acid sequence: CASSEGVGGLYTF. The chain recombines TRBV2 with TRBJ1-2; tentative D call: TRBD1 (5 bases). The CDR3 covers 13 residues. The germline V gene has CDR1 SNHLY and CDR2 FYNNEI. The germline V and J ends were trimmed by 1 base and 10 bases, with 13 bases remaining between them.

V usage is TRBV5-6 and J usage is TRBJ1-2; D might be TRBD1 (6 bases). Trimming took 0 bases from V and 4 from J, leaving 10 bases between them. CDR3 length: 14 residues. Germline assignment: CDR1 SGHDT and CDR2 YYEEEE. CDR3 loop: CASSLAGALYGYTF. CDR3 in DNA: TGTGCCAGCAGCTTGGCAGGGGCCCTCTATGGCTACACCTTC.

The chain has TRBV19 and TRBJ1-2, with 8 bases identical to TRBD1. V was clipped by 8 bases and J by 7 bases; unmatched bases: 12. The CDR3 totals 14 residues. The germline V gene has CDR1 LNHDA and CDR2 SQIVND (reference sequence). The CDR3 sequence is CASSYETGVGGYTF. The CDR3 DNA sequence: TGTGCCAGTTCCTACGAGACAGGGGTAGGTGGCTACACCTTC.

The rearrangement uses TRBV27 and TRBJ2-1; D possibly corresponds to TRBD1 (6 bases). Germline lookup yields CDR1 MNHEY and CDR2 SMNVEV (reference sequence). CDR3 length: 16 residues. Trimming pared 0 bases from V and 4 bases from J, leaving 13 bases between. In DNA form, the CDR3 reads TGTGCCAGCAGTTTATCGGCGTCAGGGGAGTACAATGAGCAGTTCTTC. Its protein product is CASSLSASGEYNEQFF.

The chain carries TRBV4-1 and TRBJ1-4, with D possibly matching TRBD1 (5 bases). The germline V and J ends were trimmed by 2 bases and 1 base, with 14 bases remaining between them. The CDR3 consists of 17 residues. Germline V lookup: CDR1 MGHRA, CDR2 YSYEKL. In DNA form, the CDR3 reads TGCGCCAGCAGCCAAAGAGGAGGGGAGGGAACTAATGAAAAACTGTTTTTT. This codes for CASSQRGGEGTNEKLFF.

CDR3 sequence: CASSVAGQGALNFYGYTF. The DNA of the CDR3 is TGTGCCAGCAGCGTAGCCGGGCAGGGGGCCTTAAATTTCTATGGCTACACCTTC. This chain uses TRBV9 with TRBJ1-2, with 8 bases aligning to TRBD1. CDR3 length equals 18 residues. Trimming removed 0 bases from V and 4 bases from J; junction bases left unmatched: 14. Germline values: CDR1 SGDLS, CDR2 YYNGEE.

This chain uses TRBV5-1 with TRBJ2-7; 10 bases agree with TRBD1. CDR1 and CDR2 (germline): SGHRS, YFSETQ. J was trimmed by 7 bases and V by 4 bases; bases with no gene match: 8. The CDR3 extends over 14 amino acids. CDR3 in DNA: TGCGCCAGCAGCACGCGACAGGGGGCGTATGAGCAGTACTTC. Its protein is CASSTRQGAYEQYF.

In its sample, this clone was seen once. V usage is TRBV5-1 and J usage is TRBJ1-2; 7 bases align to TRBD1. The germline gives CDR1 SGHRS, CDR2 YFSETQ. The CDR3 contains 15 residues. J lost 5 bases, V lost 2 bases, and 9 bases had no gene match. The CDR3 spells CASSFVGGQQYGYTF. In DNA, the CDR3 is TGCGCCAGCAGCTTCGTAGGGGGACAGCAGTATGGCTACACCTTC.

This CDR3 reads CASSGGGGLHSGNTIYF. The CDR3 bases are TGTGCCAGCAGTGGAGGTGGAGGGCTTCACTCTGGAAACACCATATATTTT. The chain is built from TRBV6-1 and TRBJ1-3; D is unclear. CDR3 length equals 17 residues. CDR1 is MNHNS and CDR2 is SASEGT in the germline V gene. V was pared by 4 bases and J by 0 bases, with 16 bases between.

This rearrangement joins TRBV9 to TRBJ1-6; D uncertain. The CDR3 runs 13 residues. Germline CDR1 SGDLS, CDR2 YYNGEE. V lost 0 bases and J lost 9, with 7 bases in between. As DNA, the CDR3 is TGTGCCAGCAGCGTAGCGGGAGGTTCACCCCTCCACTTT. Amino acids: CASSVAGGSPLHF.

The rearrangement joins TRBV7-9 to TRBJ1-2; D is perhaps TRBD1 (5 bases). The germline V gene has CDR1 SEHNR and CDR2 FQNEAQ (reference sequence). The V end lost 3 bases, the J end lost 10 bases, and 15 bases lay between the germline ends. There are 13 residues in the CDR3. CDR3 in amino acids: CASSFDRAPVYTF. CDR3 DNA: TGTGCCAGCAGCTTCGACAGAGCCCCCGTCTACACCTTC.

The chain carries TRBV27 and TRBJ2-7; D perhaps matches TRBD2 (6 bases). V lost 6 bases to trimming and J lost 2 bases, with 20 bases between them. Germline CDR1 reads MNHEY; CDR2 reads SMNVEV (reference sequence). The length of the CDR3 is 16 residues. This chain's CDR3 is CASSTGGGGLAYEQYF. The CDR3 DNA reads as TGTGCCAGCAGCACTGGGGGTGGGGGGTTAGCCTACGAGCAGTACTTC.

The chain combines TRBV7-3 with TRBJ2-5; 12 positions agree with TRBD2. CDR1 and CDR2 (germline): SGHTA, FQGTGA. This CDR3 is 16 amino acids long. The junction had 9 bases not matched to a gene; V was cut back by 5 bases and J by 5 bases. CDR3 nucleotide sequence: TGTGCCAGCAGCCCCAGAGGACTAGCGGGGCTGGAGACCCAGTACTTC. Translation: CASSPRGLAGLETQYF. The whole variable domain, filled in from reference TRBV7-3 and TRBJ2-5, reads GAGVSQTPSNKVTEKGKYVELRCDPISGHTALYWYRQSLGQGPEFLIYFQGTGAADDSGLPNDRFFAVRPEGSVSTLKIQRTERGDSAVYLCASSPRGLAGLETQYFGPGTRLLVL.

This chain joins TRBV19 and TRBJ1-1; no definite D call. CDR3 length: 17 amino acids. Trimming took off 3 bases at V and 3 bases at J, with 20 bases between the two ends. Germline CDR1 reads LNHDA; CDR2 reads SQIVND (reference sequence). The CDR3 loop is CASSMGVGTLWDTEAFF. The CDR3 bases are TGTGCCAGTAGTATGGGAGTCGGTACACTTTGGGACACTGAAGCTTTCTTT.

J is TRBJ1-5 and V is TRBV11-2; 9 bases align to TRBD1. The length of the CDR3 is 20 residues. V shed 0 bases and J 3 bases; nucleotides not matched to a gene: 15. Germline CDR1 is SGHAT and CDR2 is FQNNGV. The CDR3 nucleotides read TGTGCCAGCAGCTTAGAAAGGACGGAGGGACAGGGCGCCTTCAATCAGCCCCAGCATTTT. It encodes CASSLERTEGQGAFNQPQHF.

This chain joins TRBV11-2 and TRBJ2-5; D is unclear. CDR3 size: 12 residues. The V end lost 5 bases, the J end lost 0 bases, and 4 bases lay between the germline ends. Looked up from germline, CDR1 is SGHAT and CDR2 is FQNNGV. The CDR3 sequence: CASSQNQETQYF. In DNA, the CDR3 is TGTGCCAGCAGCCAAAACCAAGAGACCCAGTACTTC.

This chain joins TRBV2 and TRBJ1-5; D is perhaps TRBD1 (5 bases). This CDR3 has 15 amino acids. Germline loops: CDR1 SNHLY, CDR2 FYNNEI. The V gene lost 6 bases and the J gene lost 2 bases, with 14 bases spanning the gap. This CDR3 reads CASRGEGIGNQPQHF. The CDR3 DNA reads TGTGCCAGCAGAGGGGAGGGAATTGGCAATCAGCCCCAGCATTTT. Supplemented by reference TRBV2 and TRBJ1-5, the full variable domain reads EPEVTQTPSHQVTQMGQEVILRCVPISNHLYFYWYRQILGQKVEFLVSFYNNEISEKSEIFDDQFSVERPDGSNFTLKIRSTKLEDSAMYFCASRGEGIGNQPQHFGDGTRLSIL.

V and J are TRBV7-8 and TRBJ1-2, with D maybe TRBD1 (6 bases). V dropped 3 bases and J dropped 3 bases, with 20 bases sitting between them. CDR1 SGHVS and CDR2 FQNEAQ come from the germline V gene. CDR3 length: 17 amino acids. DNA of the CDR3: TGTGCCAGCAGCTTTCGACGGGTAGGGGGTCTAGACTATGGCTACACCTTC. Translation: CASSFRRVGGLDYGYTF. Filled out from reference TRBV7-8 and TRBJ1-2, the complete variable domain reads GAGVSQSPRYKVAKRGQDVALRCDPISGHVSLFWYQQALGQGPEFLTYFQNEAQLDKSGLPSDRFFAERPEGSVSTLKIQRTQQEDSAVYLCASSFRRVGGLDYGYTFGSGTRLTVV.

CDR3: CASNKGTLNTEAFF. CDR3 in DNA: TGTGCCAGCAACAAAGGGACATTGAACACTGAAGCTTTCTTT. The genes are TRBV2 and TRBJ1-1; TRBD1 is a possible D gene (6 bases). CDR3 length equals 14 residues. Germline lookup yields CDR1 SNHLY and CDR2 FYNNEI. V dropped 7 bases and J dropped 0 bases, with 12 bases sitting between them.

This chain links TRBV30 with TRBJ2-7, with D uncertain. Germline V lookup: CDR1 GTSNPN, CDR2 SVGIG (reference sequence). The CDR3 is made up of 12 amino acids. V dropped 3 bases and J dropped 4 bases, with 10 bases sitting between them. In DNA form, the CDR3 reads TGTGCCTGGAGCCCAGACATTTACGAGCAGTACTTC. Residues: CAWSPDIYEQYF. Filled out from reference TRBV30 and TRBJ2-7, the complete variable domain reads SQTIHQWPATLVQPVGSPLSLECTVEGTSNPNLYWYRQAAGRGLQLLFYSVGIGQISSEVPQNLSASRPQDRQFILSSKKLLLSDSGFYLCAWSPDIYEQYFGPGTRLTVT.

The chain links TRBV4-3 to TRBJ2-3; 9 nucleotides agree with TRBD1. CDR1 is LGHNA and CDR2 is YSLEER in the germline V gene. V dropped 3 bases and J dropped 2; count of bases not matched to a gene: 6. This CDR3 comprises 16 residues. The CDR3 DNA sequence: TGCGCCAGCAGCCAGAACAGGGGGCTATTCACAGATACGCAGTATTTT. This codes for CASSQNRGLFTDTQYF.

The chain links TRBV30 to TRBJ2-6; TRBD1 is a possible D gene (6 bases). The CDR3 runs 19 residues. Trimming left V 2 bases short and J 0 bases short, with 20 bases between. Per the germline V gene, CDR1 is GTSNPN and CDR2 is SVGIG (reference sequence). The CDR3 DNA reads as TGTGCCTGGAGTCCAAGACCGGGACAAGGGGGCTCTGGGGCCAACGTCCTGACTTTC. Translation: CAWSPRPGQGGSGANVLTF.

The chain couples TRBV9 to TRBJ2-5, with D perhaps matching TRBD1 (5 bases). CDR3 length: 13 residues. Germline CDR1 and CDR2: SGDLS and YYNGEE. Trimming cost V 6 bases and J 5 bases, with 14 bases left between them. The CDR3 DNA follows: TGTGCCAGCAACCCTCACCCAGGGGAGACCCAGTACTTC. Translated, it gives CASNPHPGETQYF.

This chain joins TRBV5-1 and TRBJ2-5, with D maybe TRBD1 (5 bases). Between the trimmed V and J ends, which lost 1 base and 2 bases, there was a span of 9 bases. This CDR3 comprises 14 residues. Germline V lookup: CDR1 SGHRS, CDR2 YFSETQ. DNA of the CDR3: TGCGCCAGCAGCTTGTGGGGCCAGCAAGAGACCCAGTACTTC. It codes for CASSLWGQQETQYF.

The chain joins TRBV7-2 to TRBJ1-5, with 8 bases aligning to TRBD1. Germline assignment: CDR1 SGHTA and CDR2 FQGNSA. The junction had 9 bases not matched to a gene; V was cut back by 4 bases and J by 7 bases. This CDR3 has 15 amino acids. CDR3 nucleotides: TGTGCCAGCAGCTCGGGACAGGTTTGGGGCCAGCCCCAGCATTTT. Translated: CASSSGQVWGQPQHF.

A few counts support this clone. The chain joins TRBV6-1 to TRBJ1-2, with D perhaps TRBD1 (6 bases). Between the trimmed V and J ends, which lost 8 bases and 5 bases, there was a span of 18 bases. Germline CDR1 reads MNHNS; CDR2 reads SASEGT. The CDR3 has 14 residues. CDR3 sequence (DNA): TGTGCCAGCGGAAAGGACAGCCGCGGATATGGCTACACCTTC. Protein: CASGKDSRGYGYTF.

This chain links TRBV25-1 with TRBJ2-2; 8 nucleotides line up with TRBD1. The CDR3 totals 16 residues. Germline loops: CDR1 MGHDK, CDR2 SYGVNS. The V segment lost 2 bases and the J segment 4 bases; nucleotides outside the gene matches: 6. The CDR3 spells CASSEPRQGSTGELFF. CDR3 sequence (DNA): TGTGCCAGCAGTGAACCCAGACAGGGGAGCACCGGGGAGCTGTTTTTT.

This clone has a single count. For the CDR3, the DNA is TGCGCCAGCAGCCCCGTTCCATTGGGACTAGTGGAGACCCAGTACTTC. Translated: CASSPVPLGLVETQYF. The chain employs TRBV4-3 and TRBJ2-5, with 8 bases fitting TRBD2. Germline CDR1 LGHNA, CDR2 YSLEER. V lost 4 bases and J lost 5; bases outside the gene matches: 12. The CDR3 totals 16 residues.

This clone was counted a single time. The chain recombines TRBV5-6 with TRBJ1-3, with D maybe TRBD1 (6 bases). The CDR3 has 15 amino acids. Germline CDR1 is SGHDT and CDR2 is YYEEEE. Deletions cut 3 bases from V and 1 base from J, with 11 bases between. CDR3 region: CASSSGVGSGNTIYF. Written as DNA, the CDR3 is TGTGCCAGCAGCTCAGGGGTCGGATCTGGAAACACCATATATTTT. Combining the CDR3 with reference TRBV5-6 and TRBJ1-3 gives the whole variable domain DAGVTQSPTHLIKTRGQQVTLRCSPKSGHDTVSWYQQALGQGPQFIFQYYEEEERQRGNFPDRFSGHQFPNYSSELNVNALLLGDSALYLCASSSGVGSGNTIYFGEGSWLTVV.

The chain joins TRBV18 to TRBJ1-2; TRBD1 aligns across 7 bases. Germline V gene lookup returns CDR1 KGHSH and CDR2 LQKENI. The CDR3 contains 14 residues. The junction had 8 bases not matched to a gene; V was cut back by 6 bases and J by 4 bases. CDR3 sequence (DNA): TGTGCCAGCTCCCTTGGGACAGAACCCTATGGCTACACCTTC. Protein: CASSLGTEPYGYTF.